A single sample is the source of the 13 T cell receptor beta chains below, sequenced in a study of blood T cells in healthy people across ages (dated by TCRdb to 2013 to 2016). Preparation of the library involved 5' RACE. Sequencing instrument: Illumina HiSeq 2500. A second roughly 6 to 12 cycle PCR used a sample-barcoded 5' primer and a J-beta primer mix. The raw public data were reprocessed by TCRdb itself: fastp quality trimming at Q25, MiXCR clonotype calling, in-frame beta chains only. Merged by CDR3 protein, the rows form single entries marked with the most common genes and DNA. The sample yields 800,000 or so distinct CDR3 sequences; around 50% were counted once. The ten largest account for over 15% of the sample. The source material was blood. The receptors shown here come from a man older than 75 in good health.

The genes are TRBV11-2 and TRBJ1-4; D may be TRBD1 (6 bases). CDR3 length equals 14 residues. Between the trimmed V and J ends, which lost 6 bases and 5 bases, there was a span of 13 bases. Germline V gene lookup returns CDR1 SGHAT and CDR2 FQNNGV. The CDR3 protein is CASRDSTTNEKLFF. In DNA, the CDR3 is TGTGCCAGCAGGGACAGTACCACCAATGAAAAACTGTTTTTT.

The chain recombines TRBV19 with TRBJ1-5; D is unclear. CDR3 length equals 14 residues. Trimming stripped 7 bases from V and 6 bases from J, with 16 bases between. CDR1 LNHDA and CDR2 SQIVND come from the germline V gene (reference sequence). The chain's CDR3 is CASTSPGSRQPQHF. DNA of the CDR3: TGTGCCAGTACTTCCCCCGGTTCACGTCAGCCCCAGCATTTT.

The chain carries TRBV7-2 and TRBJ2-7; no reliable D call. Per germline, CDR1 SGHTA and CDR2 FQGNSA. V was pared by 3 bases and J by 2 bases, with 11 bases between. The CDR3 extends over 14 amino acids. The CDR3 is CASSFTVQAYEQYF. CDR3 in DNA: TGTGCCAGCAGCTTCACCGTCCAGGCCTACGAGCAGTACTTC.

The CDR3 reads CASNEAGQDTQYF. CDR3 sequence (DNA): TGTGCCAGCAACGAAGCGGGACAGGATACGCAGTATTTT. The chain links TRBV2 to TRBJ2-3, with D possibly called TRBD1 or TRBD2 (7 bases each). The CDR3 loop spans 13 amino acids. CDR1 is SNHLY, CDR2 FYNNEI, per germline. Deletions cut 7 bases from V and 6 bases from J, with 14 bases between.

As to this clonotype: A much larger clonotype is one base distant, so this may be a read error. This chain joins TRBV14 and TRBJ2-5; TRBD2 agrees at 9 bases. Losses at the gene ends were 5 bases for V and 11 bases for J; bases not matched to a gene: 15. This CDR3 has 15 amino acids. Germline values: CDR1 SGHDN, CDR2 FVKESK. CDR3 coding DNA: TGTGCCAGCAGCTATCTTAGCGGGAGTGGAGATGAGCAGTACTTC. Translating it yields CASSYLSGSGDEQYF.

This clonotype was recorded a few times. The chain combines TRBV27 with TRBJ2-4; 11 bases are a match to TRBD2. The J call may be wrong; the DNA end is better matched by TRBJ2-7. Germline loops: CDR1 MNHEY, CDR2 SMNVEV (reference sequence). The CDR3 is 16 residues long. DNA for the CDR3: TGTGCCAGCAGTTTAACTAGCGGGAGCAGGGGATACGAGCAGTACTTC. Protein product: CASSLTSGSRGYEQYF.

This clonotype was counted a few times. The rearrangement joins TRBV24-1 to TRBJ2-1; D gene ambiguous. The CDR3 covers 14 residues. Germline V gene lookup returns CDR1 KGHDR and CDR2 SFDVKD. Trimming removed 3 bases from V and 6 bases from J, with 11 bases in between. CDR3 nucleotides: TGTGCCACCAGTGATGTTTTCTGGCCCAATGAGCAGTTCTTC. Translating gives CATSDVFWPNEQFF.

Of note for this clonotype: Its ends do not fully match the called genes, so a read error is possible. The rearrangement uses TRBV7-3 and TRBJ2-3, with 15 bases that match TRBD2. This CDR3 is built from 17 residues. Per germline, CDR1 SGHTA and CDR2 FQGTGA. The CDR3 DNA reads TGTGCCGGCAGCCGCGGACTAGCGGGAGGGCACACAGATACGCAGTATTTT. Amino acid sequence: CAGSRGLAGGHTDTQYF. Combining the CDR3 with reference TRBV7-3 and TRBJ2-3 gives the whole variable domain GAGVSQTPSNKVTEKGKYVELRCDPISGHTALYWYRQSLGQGPEFLIYFQGTGAADDSGLPNDRFFAVRPEGSVSTLKIQRTERGDSAVYLCAGSRGLAGGHTDTQYFGPGTRLTVL.

In nucleotides, the CDR3 is TGCGCCAGCAGCCCCCGGACAGGGAGAGACACTGAAGCTTTCTTT. This codes for CASSPRTGRDTEAFF. J is TRBJ1-1 and V is TRBV5-1; 8 positions match TRBD1. CDR1 and CDR2 (germline): SGHRS, YFSETQ. CDR3 length: 15 residues. V shed 4 bases and J 3 bases; nucleotides not matched to a gene: 8.

This clonotype was observed a few times. The CDR3 here is CSAKPPGLAGDLSYNEQFF. In DNA, the CDR3 is TGCAGTGCTAAACCTCCGGGACTAGCGGGAGACCTCTCCTACAATGAGCAGTTCTTC. This chain links TRBV20-1 with TRBJ2-1; 14 bases match TRBD2. J was trimmed by 0 bases and V by 4 bases; bases with no gene match: 11. The CDR3 runs 19 residues. Germline V gene lookup returns CDR1 DFQATT and CDR2 SNEGSKA (reference sequence).

The sample holds one count of this clonotype. As DNA, the CDR3 is TGTGCCAGCAGAGGGACTAGCGGGGGGACGAATGAGCAGTTCTTC. Encoded protein: CASRGTSGGTNEQFF. The chain couples TRBV2 to TRBJ2-1; 15 bases are shared with TRBD2. V was clipped by 6 bases and J by 7 bases; unmatched bases: 4. This CDR3 comprises 15 residues. CDR1 SNHLY and CDR2 FYNNEI come from the germline V gene. The variable domain in full, completed from reference TRBV2 and TRBJ2-1, reads EPEVTQTPSHQVTQMGQEVILRCVPISNHLYFYWYRQILGQKVEFLVSFYNNEISEKSEIFDDQFSVERPDGSNFTLKIRSTKLEDSAMYFCASRGTSGGTNEQFFGPGTRLTVL.

This clonotype showed up just once. The chain joins TRBV10-1 to TRBJ2-5; D uncertain. Near its end, the DNA agrees better with TRBJ2-7, so the J call may be wrong. CDR3 length equals 14 residues. Germline CDR1 reads WNHNN; CDR2 reads SYGVQD (reference sequence). The CDR3: CASSEDPADYEQYF. CDR3 sequence (DNA): TGCGCCAGCAGTGAGGATCCGGCAGACTACGAGCAGTACTTC.

V gene TRBV15 combines with J gene TRBJ1-1, with 11 positions matching TRBD1. Trimming took 5 bases from V and 4 from J; bases not matched to a gene: 9. This CDR3 is built from 16 residues. Looked up from germline, CDR1 is LNHNV and CDR2 is YYDKDF (reference sequence). For the CDR3, the DNA is TGTGCCACCAGCCCCCGGACAGGGGGCAGTCGCACTGAAGCTTTCTTT. This translates into CATSPRTGGSRTEAFF.